This T cell receptor beta chain was sequenced during a study of cytomegalovirus exposure and HLA in healthy donors. Study-level results: Roughly uniform depth of sequencing across donors was assumed in presence/absence analyses.

V lost 4 bases to trimming and J lost 0 bases; unmatched junction nucleotides: 9. This CDR3 has 16 amino acids. Germline V gene lookup returns CDR1 SGHRS and CDR2 YFSETQ. As regards this clone: The antigen remains unidentified.

A multiplex PCR was run with 60 Vbeta primers and 13 Jbeta primers. TCRdb's copy holds only in-frame clones and misses some; the assay was immunoSEQ multiplex PCR. The sample has about 170,000 clones; around 85% are singletons. It was healthy bone marrow donors who served as donors. The J gene is TRBJ1-1, the V gene TRBV5-1; TRBD1 matches 7 bases. The sequence derives from a male donor in good health and CMV-seronegative. The specimen was PBMCs. The CDR3 DNA reads as TGCGCCAGCAGCACCTATGTGGGACAGATGAACACTGAAGCTTTCTTT. Translated, it gives CASSTYVGQMNTEAFF.